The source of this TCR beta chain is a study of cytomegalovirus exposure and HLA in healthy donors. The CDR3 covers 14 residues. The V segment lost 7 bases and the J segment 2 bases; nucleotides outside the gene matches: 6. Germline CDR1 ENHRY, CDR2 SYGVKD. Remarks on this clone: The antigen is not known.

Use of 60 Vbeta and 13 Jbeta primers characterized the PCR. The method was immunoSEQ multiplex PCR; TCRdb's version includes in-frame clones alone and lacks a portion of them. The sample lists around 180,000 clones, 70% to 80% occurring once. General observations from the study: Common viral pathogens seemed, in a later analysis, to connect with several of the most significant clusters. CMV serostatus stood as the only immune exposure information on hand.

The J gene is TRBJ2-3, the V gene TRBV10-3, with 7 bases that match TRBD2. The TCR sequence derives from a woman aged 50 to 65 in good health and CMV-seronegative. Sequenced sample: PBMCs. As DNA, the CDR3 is TGTGCCATCACCCCGGGACTAACCACAGATACGCAGTATTTT. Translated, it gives CAITPGLTTDTQYF.